Listed below are T cell receptor beta chains from one sample, sequenced in a study of blood T cell repertoires in COVID-19. Profiled with immunoSEQ multiplex PCR; TCRdb holds only in-frame clones, not every one. The table includes under 250,000 clones, about 83% detected once. The sample comprised peripheral blood. The receptors stem from a man under 40 who had recovered from COVID-19. CDR3s include the opening cysteine and the closing phenylalanine or tryptophan. The D gene is left open where the match is weak. Where a row states a size, it is once, few, many or the class of an expanded clone; other rows omit it.

abundance	d_gene	v_gene	j_gene	CDR3nt	CDR3aa
.	TRBD1	TRBV27	TRBJ1-6	TGTGCCAGTTCCGGGACAGGCTTCGGGTCCTATAATTCACCCCTCCACTTT	CASSGTGFGSYNSPLHF
once	TRBD1	TRBV19	TRBJ1-5	TGTGCCAGTAGAACCGTAACAGGGGGGACTAGCAATCAGCCCCAGCATTTT	CASRTVTGGTSNQPQHF
.	.	TRBV28	TRBJ1-3	TGTGCCACCACAGGGACCGGAAACACCATATATTTT	CATTGTGNTIYF
.	TRBD2	TRBV14	TRBJ2-5	TGTGCCAGCAGCCGTAGCGGGGGGGCCGTTCGGGAGACCCAGTACTTC	CASSRSGGAVRETQYF
.	TRBD1	TRBV3-1/TRBV3-2	TRBJ2-7	TGTGCCAGCAGCCAAGGGGACAGGGTCCACGAGCAGTACTTC	CASSQGDRVHEQYF
.	.	TRBV4-2	TRBJ2-1	TGTGCCAGCAGCCAGGACCGCCCCACAGGCGGTGAGCAGTTCTTC	CASSQDRPTGGEQFF
.	TRBD1	TRBV7-8	TRBJ2-1	TGTGCCAGCAGCCTACGGGGACAGGGGATCACGGATGAGCAGTTCTTC	CASSLRGQGITDEQFF
once	.	TRBV4-1	TRBJ2-7	TGCGCCAGCAGCCCTGAGGGACAAGCTCTGTACGAGCAGTACTTC	CASSPEGQALYEQYF
.	TRBD2	TRBV3-1/TRBV3-2	TRBJ2-2	TGTGCCAGCAGCCAAGACCCTGGGGGGGGTTTTGCCGGGGAGCTGTTTTTT	CASSQDPGGGFAGELFF
.	TRBD1	TRBV27	TRBJ1-2	TGTGCCAGCAGTTTATCGCGAAGCCAGGGGGACCTGGGTGGCTACACCTTC	CASSLSRSQGDLGGYTF
.	.	TRBV10-1	TRBJ2-3	TGCGCCAGCAGTCGACATGCCGGGAAGGATACGCAGTATTTT	CASSRHAGKDTQYF
.	TRBD1	TRBV24-1	TRBJ1-2	TGTGCCACCAGTGACCCGGACAGGAGCTATGGCTACACCTTC	CATSDPDRSYGYTF
.	.	TRBV3-1/TRBV3-2	TRBJ2-7	TGTGCCAGCAGCCAAGTCGTCCGAGCGTGGCAGTACTTC	CASSQVVRAWQYF
.	TRBD2	TRBV3-1/TRBV3-2	TRBJ2-4	TGTGCCAGCAGCCGTGGGACTAGCGGGGGCCAGGGGATTCAGTACTTC	CASSRGTSGGQGIQYF
.	.	TRBV27	TRBJ1-2	TGTGCCAGCCGGTTGGGGGCAGGGATCTATGGCTACACCTTC	CASRLGAGIYGYTF
.	TRBD2	TRBV7-2	TRBJ2-5	TGTGCCAGCAGCCCCCGGCCAGCGGGGGGCCAAGAGACCCAGTACTTC	CASSPRPAGGQETQYF